Listed below are T cell receptor beta chains from one sample, sequenced in a study of a mutant IDH1 vaccine in newly diagnosed glioma. Antigen specificity for these receptors is unknown. Method: immunoSEQ multiplex PCR; TCRdb's copy keeps in-frame clones and lacks some. Of about 25,000 clones in the sample, roughly two thirds were seen once. Sequencing used peripheral blood mononuclear cells (PBMCs), obtained from a glioma patient whose treatment included an IDH1 peptide vaccine. The receptor source for this set is a man younger than 30 with glioma. Some clones in this sample may be carry-over from other donors' samples. CDR3s include the opening cysteine and the closing phenylalanine or tryptophan. D genes are given only for firm matches. Clone sizes are given selectively: once, few, many, or a class where the clone is expanded.

v_call: TRBV25-1
d_call: .
j_call: TRBJ1-4
clone_size: .
cdr3_length: 16
cdr3_aa: CASSEALGGAVEKLFF
cdr3_nt: TGTGCCAGCAGTGAGGCTTTGGGGGGTGCGGTTGAAAAACTGTTTTTT

v_call: TRBV4-2
d_call: .
j_call: TRBJ2-5
clone_size: .
cdr3_length: 14
cdr3_aa: CASSQIGQKETQYF
cdr3_nt: TGTGCCAGCAGCCAAATCGGGCAAAAAGAGACCCAGTACTTC

v_call: TRBV5-1
d_call: TRBD2
j_call: TRBJ2-5
clone_size: .
cdr3_length: 17
cdr3_aa: CASSSRTSGRAGETQYF
cdr3_nt: TGCGCCAGCAGCTCCAGGACTAGCGGGAGGGCGGGAGAGACCCAGTACTTC

v_call: TRBV10-3
d_call: TRBD1
j_call: TRBJ2-3
clone_size: .
cdr3_length: 16
cdr3_aa: CAISEGASRGKDTQYF
cdr3_nt: TGTGCCATCAGCGAGGGGGCTAGCAGGGGAAAAGATACGCAGTATTTT

v_call: TRBV18
d_call: .
j_call: TRBJ1-1
clone_size: .
cdr3_length: 13
cdr3_aa: CASSPQGYTEAFF
cdr3_nt: TGTGCCAGCTCACCACAAGGGTACACTGAAGCTTTCTTT

v_call: TRBV10-3
d_call: TRBD1
j_call: TRBJ1-1
clone_size: .
cdr3_length: 14
cdr3_aa: CAAETGARDTEAFF
cdr3_nt: TGTGCCGCAGAGACAGGGGCCCGGGACACTGAAGCTTTCTTT

v_call: TRBV29-1
d_call: .
j_call: TRBJ1-1
clone_size: .
cdr3_length: 12
cdr3_aa: CSVVALNTEAFF
cdr3_nt: TGCAGCGTTGTCGCCCTAAACACTGAAGCTTTCTTT

v_call: TRBV7-9
d_call: TRBD1
j_call: TRBJ2-7
clone_size: .
cdr3_length: 14
cdr3_aa: CASSWQTGDYEQYF
cdr3_nt: TGTGCCAGCAGCTGGCAGACAGGGGACTACGAGCAGTACTTC

v_call: TRBV4-2
d_call: TRBD2
j_call: TRBJ2-7
clone_size: .
cdr3_length: 15
cdr3_aa: CASSQGAGGPYEQYF
cdr3_nt: TGTGCCAGCAGCCAAGGTGCGGGAGGGCCCTACGAGCAGTACTTC

v_call: TRBV7-2
d_call: TRBD2
j_call: TRBJ2-1
clone_size: .
cdr3_length: 14
cdr3_aa: CASSTSGGYNEQFF
cdr3_nt: TGTGCCAGCTCTACTAGCGGGGGCTACAATGAGCAGTTCTTC

v_call: TRBV9
d_call: TRBD1
j_call: TRBJ2-7
clone_size: .
cdr3_length: 14
cdr3_aa: CASSVKDRDYEQYF
cdr3_nt: TGTGCCAGCAGCGTAAAGGACAGGGACTACGAGCAGTACTTC

v_call: TRBV5-1
d_call: TRBD1
j_call: TRBJ2-7
clone_size: .
cdr3_length: 12
cdr3_aa: CASSAQGGEQYF
cdr3_nt: TGCGCCAGCAGCGCACAGGGGGGCGAGCAGTACTTC

v_call: TRBV7-8
d_call: .
j_call: TRBJ2-6
clone_size: .
cdr3_length: 18
cdr3_aa: CASSLAKLRATGANVLTF
cdr3_nt: TGTGCCAGCAGCTTAGCCAAATTGAGGGCCACTGGGGCCAACGTCCTGACTTTC

v_call: TRBV7-9
d_call: .
j_call: TRBJ1-1
clone_size: .
cdr3_length: 17
cdr3_aa: CASSSTDSGQLNTEAFF
cdr3_nt: TGTGCCAGCAGCAGCACCGACTCGGGACAACTGAACACTGAAGCTTTCTTT

v_call: TRBV19
d_call: .
j_call: TRBJ1-5
clone_size: .
cdr3_length: 15
cdr3_aa: CASSIRIQSNQPQHF
cdr3_nt: TGTGCCAGTAGTATCCGGATCCAGAGCAATCAGCCCCAGCATTTT

v_call: TRBV5-1
d_call: .
j_call: TRBJ2-7
clone_size: .
cdr3_length: 18
cdr3_aa: CASSLRGGASVSLHEQYF
cdr3_nt: TGCGCCAGCAGCTTGAGGGGGGGGGCTAGCGTATCTCTCCACGAGCAGTACTTC

v_call: TRBV7-2
d_call: TRBD1
j_call: TRBJ2-3
clone_size: .
cdr3_length: 16
cdr3_aa: CASSFPSGTGTDTQYF
cdr3_nt: TGTGCCAGCAGCTTCCCGTCCGGGACAGGGACAGATACGCAGTATTTT

v_call: TRBV4-3
d_call: .
j_call: TRBJ1-4
clone_size: .
cdr3_length: 16
cdr3_aa: CASSQVVSATNEKLFF
cdr3_nt: TGCGCCAGCAGCCAGGTAGTGAGTGCAACTAATGAAAAACTGTTTTTT

v_call: TRBV29-1
d_call: .
j_call: TRBJ1-4
clone_size: .
cdr3_length: 13
cdr3_aa: CSVGWGGNEKLFF
cdr3_nt: TGCAGCGTTGGTTGGGGGGGAAATGAAAAACTGTTTTTT

v_call: TRBV7-8
d_call: TRBD2
j_call: TRBJ2-7
clone_size: .
cdr3_length: 17
cdr3_aa: CASSLPLASGVNYEQYF
cdr3_nt: TGTGCCAGCAGCTTACCCCTGGCTAGCGGGGTGAACTACGAGCAGTACTTC

v_call: TRBV5-1
d_call: .
j_call: TRBJ2-5
clone_size: once
cdr3_length: 14
cdr3_aa: CASSRDSSQETQYF
cdr3_nt: TGCGCCAGCAGCAGAGACAGTAGCCAAGAGACCCAGTACTTC

v_call: TRBV7-2
d_call: TRBD2
j_call: TRBJ2-7
clone_size: .
cdr3_length: 14
cdr3_aa: CASSSPGLGYEQYF
cdr3_nt: TGTGCCAGCAGCTCCCCGGGACTAGGTTACGAGCAGTACTTC

v_call: TRBV27
d_call: .
j_call: TRBJ1-2
clone_size: .
cdr3_length: 15
cdr3_aa: CASSTHTGLGYGYTF
cdr3_nt: TGTGCCAGCTCAACGCATACGGGGCTCGGCTATGGCTACACCTTC

v_call: TRBV5-4
d_call: TRBD1
j_call: TRBJ1-1
clone_size: .
cdr3_length: 15
cdr3_aa: CASSFRQGIFTEAFF
cdr3_nt: TGTGCCAGCAGCTTCCGACAGGGGATCTTTACTGAAGCTTTCTTT

v_call: TRBV30
d_call: .
j_call: TRBJ2-7
clone_size: .
cdr3_length: 15
cdr3_aa: CAWSSRGIGSYEQYF
cdr3_nt: TGTGCCTGGAGTTCGAGGGGGATAGGTAGCTACGAGCAGTACTTC

v_call: TRBV5-6
d_call: .
j_call: TRBJ1-4
clone_size: few
cdr3_length: 12
cdr3_aa: CASSRANEKLFF
cdr3_nt: TGTGCCAGCAGCAGGGCTAATGAAAAACTGTTTTTT

v_call: TRBV27
d_call: TRBD1
j_call: TRBJ2-7
clone_size: .
cdr3_length: 14
cdr3_aa: CASSLQGAAYEQYF
cdr3_nt: TGTGCCAGCAGTTTGCAGGGGGCGGCCTACGAGCAGTACTTC

v_call: TRBV2
d_call: TRBD1
j_call: TRBJ2-7
clone_size: .
cdr3_length: 15
cdr3_aa: CASSTPGQGSYEQYF
cdr3_nt: TGTGCCAGCAGTACACCGGGACAGGGGTCATACGAGCAGTACTTC

v_call: TRBV7-9
d_call: TRBD1
j_call: TRBJ1-1
clone_size: few
cdr3_length: 17
cdr3_aa: CASSLWVQQGKNTEAFF
cdr3_nt: TGTGCCAGCAGCTTATGGGTGCAACAGGGGAAGAACACTGAAGCTTTCTTT

v_call: TRBV15
d_call: .
j_call: TRBJ1-6
clone_size: .
cdr3_length: 15
cdr3_aa: CATSWDRAPGSPLHF
cdr3_nt: TGTGCCACCAGCTGGGACCGGGCCCCAGGGTCACCCCTCCACTTT

v_call: TRBV4-3
d_call: .
j_call: TRBJ1-1
clone_size: .
cdr3_length: 14
cdr3_aa: CASSQFKGITEAFF
cdr3_nt: TGCGCCAGCAGCCAGTTTAAGGGGATCACTGAAGCTTTCTTT

v_call: TRBV27
d_call: TRBD1
j_call: TRBJ2-7
clone_size: .
cdr3_length: 13
cdr3_aa: CASRGQNSYEQYF
cdr3_nt: TGTGCCAGCAGGGGACAGAACTCCTACGAGCAGTACTTC